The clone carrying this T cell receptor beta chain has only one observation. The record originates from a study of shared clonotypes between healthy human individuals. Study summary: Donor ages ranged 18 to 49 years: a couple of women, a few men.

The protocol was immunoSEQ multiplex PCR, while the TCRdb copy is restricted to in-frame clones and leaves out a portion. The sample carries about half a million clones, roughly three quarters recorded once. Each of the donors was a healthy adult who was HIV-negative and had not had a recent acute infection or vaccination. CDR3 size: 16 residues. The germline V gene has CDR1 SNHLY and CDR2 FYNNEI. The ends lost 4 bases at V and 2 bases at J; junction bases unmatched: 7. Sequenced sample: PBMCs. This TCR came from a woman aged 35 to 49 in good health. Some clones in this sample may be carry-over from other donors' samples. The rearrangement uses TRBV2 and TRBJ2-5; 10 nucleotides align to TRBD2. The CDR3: CASSAWTSGLQETQYF. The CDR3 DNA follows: TGTGCCAGCAGTGCCTGGACTAGCGGCTTACAAGAGACCCAGTACTTC. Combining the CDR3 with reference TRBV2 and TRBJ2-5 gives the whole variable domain EPEVTQTPSHQVTQMGQEVILRCVPISNHLYFYWYRQILGQKVEFLVSFYNNEISEKSEIFDDQFSVERPDGSNFTLKIRSTKLEDSAMYFCASSAWTSGLQETQYFGPGTRLLVL.